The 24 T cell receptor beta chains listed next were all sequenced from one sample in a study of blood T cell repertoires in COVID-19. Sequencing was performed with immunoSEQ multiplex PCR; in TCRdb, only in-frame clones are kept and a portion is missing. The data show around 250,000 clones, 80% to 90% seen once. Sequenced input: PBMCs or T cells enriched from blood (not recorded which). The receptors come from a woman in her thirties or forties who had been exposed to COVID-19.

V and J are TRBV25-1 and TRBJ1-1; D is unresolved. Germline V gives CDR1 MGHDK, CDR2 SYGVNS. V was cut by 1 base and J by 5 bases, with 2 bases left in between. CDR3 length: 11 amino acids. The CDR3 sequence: CASSESTEAFF. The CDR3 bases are TGTGCCAGCAGTGAATCTACTGAAGCTTTCTTT.

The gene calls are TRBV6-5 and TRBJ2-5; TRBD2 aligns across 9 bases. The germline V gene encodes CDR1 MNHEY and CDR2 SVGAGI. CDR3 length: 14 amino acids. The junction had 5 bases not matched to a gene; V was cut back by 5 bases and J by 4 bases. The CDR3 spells CASSMRGGLETQYF. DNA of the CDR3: TGTGCCAGCAGTATGCGGGGGGGCCTAGAGACCCAGTACTTC.

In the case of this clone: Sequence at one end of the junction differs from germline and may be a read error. CDR3 nucleotides: TGTGCCAGCAGCCCCGGAGGGGGGGATACTTATACGCAGTATTTT. Amino acids: CASSPGGGDTYTQYF. The V call is TRBV5-1, the J call TRBJ2-3, with D perhaps TRBD2 (7 bases). Germline CDR1 is SGHRS and CDR2 is YFSETQ. The CDR3 length is 15 residues.

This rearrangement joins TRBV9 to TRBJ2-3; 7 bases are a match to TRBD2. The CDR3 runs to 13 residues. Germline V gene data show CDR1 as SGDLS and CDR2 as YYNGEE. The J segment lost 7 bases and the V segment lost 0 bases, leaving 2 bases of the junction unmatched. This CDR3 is CASSVGGGNTQYF. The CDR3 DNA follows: TGTGCCAGCAGCGTAGGGGGAGGGAATACGCAGTATTTT.

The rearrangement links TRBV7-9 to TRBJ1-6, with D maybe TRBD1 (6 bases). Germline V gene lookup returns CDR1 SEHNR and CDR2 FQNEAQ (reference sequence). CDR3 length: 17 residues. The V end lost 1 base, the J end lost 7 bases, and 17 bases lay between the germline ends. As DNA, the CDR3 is TGTGCCAGCAGCTTAGTCCAGGACAGCCTCCCAAATTCACCCCTCCACTTT. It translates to CASSLVQDSLPNSPLHF.

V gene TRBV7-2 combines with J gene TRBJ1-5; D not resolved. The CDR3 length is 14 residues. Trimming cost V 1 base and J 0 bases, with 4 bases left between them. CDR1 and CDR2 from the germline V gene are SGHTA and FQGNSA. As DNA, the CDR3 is TGTGCCAGCAGCTTAGTTAATAGCAATCAGCCCCAGCATTTT. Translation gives CASSLVNSNQPQHF. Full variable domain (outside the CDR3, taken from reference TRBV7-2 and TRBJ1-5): GAGVSQSPSNKVTEKGKDVELRCDPISGHTALYWYRQSLGQGLEFLIYFQGNSAPDKSGLPSDRFSAERTGGSVSTLTIQRTQQEDSAVYLCASSLVNSNQPQHFGDGTRLSIL.

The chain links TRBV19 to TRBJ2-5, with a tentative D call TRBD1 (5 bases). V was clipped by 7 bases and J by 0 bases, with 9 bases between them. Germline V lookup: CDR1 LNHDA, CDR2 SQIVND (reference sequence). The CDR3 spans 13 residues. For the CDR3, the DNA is TGTGCCAGTATGGGGCAGGACCAAGAGACCCAGTACTTC. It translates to CASMGQDQETQYF.

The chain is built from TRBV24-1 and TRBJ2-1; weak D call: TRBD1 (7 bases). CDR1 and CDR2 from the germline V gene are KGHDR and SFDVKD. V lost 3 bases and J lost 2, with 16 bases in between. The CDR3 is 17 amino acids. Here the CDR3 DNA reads TGTGCCACCAGTGATCAGCAAGGCAGGGGGGCCTACAATGAGCAGTTCTTC. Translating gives CATSDQQGRGAYNEQFF.

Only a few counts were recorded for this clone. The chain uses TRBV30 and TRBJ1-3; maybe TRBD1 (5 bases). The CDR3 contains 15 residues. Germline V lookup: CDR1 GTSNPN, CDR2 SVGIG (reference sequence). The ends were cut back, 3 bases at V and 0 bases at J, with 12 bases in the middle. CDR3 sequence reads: CAWSTGQVSGNTIYF. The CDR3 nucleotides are TGTGCCTGGAGCACCGGACAAGTCTCTGGAAACACCATATATTTT.

This chain's CDR3 is CASSLGVGAANYGYTF. CDR3 in DNA: TGTGCCAGCAGCTTGGGTGTGGGAGCAGCTAACTATGGCTACACCTTC. This chain links TRBV5-6 with TRBJ1-2; D is undetermined. Between the trimmed V and J ends, which lost 0 bases and 0 bases, there was a span of 12 bases. The germline V gene has CDR1 SGHDT and CDR2 YYEEEE. The CDR3 length is 16 residues.

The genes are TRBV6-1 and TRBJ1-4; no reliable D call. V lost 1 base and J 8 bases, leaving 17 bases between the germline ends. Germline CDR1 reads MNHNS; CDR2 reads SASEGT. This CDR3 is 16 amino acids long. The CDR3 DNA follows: TGTGCCAGCAGTGAAGAAGGAGAGGGCCTGCAGGAAAAACTGTTTTTT. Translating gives CASSEEGEGLQEKLFF.

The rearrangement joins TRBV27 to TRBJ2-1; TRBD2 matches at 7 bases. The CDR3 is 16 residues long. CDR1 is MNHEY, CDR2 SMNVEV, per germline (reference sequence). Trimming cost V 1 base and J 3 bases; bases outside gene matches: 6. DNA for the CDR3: TGTGCCAGCAGTTTATTACTAGCGAATGTCTACAATGAGCAGTTCTTC. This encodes CASSLLLANVYNEQFF.

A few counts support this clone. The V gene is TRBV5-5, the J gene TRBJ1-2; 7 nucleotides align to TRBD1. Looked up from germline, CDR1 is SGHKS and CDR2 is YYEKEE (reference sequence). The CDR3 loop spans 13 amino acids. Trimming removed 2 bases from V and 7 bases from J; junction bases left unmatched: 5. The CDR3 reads CASSFRGLSGYTF. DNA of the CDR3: TGTGCCAGCAGCTTTAGGGGGCTGAGTGGCTACACCTTC.

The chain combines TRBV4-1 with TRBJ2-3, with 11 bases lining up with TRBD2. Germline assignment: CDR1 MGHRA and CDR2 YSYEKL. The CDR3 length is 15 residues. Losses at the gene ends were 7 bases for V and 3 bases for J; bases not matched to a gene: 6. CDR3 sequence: CASTLRLAGTDTQYF. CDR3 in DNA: TGCGCCAGCACCCTGAGACTAGCGGGAACAGATACGCAGTATTTT.

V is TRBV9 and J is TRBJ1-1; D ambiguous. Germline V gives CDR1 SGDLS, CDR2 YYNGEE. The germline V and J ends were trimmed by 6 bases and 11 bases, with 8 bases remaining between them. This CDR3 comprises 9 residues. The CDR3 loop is CASMRRAFF. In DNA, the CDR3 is TGTGCCAGCATGAGGCGGGCTTTCTTT.

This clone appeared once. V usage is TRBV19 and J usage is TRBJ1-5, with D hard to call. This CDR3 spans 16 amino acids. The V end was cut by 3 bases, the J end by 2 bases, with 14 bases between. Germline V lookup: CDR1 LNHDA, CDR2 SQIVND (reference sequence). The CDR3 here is CASSMDGRYGNQPQHF. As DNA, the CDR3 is TGTGCCAGTAGTATGGACGGGAGATATGGCAATCAGCCCCAGCATTTT.

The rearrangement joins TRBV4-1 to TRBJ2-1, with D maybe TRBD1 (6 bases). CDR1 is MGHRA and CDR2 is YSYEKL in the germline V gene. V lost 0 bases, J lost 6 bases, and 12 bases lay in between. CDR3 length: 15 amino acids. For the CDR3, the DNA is TGCGCCAGCAGCCAAGAACCCCAGGGGCCCAATGAGCAGTTCTTC. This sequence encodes CASSQEPQGPNEQFF.

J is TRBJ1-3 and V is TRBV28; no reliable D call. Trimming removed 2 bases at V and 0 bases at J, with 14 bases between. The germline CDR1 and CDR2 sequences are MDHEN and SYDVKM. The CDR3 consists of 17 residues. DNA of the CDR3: TGTGCCAGCAGTTTAGCACCTACAGTCCCCTCTGGAAACACCATATATTTT. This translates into CASSLAPTVPSGNTIYF.

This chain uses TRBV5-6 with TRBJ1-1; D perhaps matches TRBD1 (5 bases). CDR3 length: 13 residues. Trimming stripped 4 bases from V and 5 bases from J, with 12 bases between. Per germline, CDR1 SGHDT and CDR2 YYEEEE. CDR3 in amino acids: CASSDDRRTEAFF. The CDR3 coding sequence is TGTGCCAGCAGCGACGACAGAAGGACTGAAGCTTTCTTT.

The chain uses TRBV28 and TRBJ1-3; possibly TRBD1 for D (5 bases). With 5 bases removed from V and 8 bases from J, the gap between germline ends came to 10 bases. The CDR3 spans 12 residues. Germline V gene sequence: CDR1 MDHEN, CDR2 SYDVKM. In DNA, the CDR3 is TGTGCCAGCAGTAAGCGGGGACACACCATATATTTT. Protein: CASSKRGHTIYF.

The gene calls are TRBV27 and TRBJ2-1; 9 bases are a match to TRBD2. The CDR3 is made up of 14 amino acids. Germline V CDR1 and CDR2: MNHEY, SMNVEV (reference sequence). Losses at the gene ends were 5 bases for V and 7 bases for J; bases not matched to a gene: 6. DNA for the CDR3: TGTGCCAGCAGTAGACGGACTAGCGCAAATGAGCAGTTCTTC. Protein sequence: CASSRRTSANEQFF.

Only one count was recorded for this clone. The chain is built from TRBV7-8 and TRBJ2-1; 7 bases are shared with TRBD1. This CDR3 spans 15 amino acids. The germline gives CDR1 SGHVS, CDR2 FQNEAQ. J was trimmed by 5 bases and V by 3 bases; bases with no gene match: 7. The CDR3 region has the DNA TGTGCCAGCAGCTTCGACAGGGTATGGGACAATGAGCAGTTCTTC. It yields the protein CASSFDRVWDNEQFF.

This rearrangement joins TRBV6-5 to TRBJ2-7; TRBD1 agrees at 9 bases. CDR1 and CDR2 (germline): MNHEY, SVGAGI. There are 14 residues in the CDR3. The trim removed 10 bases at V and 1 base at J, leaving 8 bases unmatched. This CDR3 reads CATLRDRASYEQYF. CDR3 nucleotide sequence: TGTGCCACCCTTCGGGACAGGGCATCCTACGAGCAGTACTTC.

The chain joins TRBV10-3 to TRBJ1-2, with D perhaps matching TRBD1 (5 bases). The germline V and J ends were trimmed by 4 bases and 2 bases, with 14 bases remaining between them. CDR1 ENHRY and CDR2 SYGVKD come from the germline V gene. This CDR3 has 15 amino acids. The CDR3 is CAISGGDPVNYGYTF. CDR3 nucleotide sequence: TGTGCCATCAGTGGGGGGGATCCGGTCAACTATGGCTACACCTTC.